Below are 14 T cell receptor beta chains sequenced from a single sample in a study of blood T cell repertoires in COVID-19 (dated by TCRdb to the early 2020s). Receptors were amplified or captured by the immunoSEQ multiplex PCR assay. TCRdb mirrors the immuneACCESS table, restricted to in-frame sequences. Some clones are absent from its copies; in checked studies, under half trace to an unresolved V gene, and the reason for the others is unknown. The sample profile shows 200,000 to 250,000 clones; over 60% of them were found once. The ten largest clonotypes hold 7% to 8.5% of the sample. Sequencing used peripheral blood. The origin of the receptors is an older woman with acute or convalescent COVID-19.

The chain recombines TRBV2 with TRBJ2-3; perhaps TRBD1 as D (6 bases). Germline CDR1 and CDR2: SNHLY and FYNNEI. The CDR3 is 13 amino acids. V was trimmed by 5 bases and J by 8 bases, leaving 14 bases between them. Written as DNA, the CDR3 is TGTGCCAGCAGTCCTAACAGGGAGACTACGCAGTATTTT. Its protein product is CASSPNRETTQYF.

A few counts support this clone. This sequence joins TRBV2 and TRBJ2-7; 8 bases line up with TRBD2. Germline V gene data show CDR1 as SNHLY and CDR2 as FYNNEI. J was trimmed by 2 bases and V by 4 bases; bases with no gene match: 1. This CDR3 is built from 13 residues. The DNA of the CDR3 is TGTGCCAGCAGTGGACTAGCGCCCTACGAGCAGTACTTC. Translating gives CASSGLAPYEQYF.

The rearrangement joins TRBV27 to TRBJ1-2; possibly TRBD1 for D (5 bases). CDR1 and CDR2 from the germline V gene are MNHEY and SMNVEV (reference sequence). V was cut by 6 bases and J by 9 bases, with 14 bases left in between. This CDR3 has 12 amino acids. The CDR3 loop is CASSLGGASYTF. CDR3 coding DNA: TGTGCCAGCAGCTTAGGAGGGGCTAGCTACACCTTC.

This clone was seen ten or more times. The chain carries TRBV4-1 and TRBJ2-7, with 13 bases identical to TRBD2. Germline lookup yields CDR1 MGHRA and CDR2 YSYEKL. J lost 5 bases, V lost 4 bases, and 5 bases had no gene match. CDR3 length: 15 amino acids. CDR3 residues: CASSLLAGGLNEQYV. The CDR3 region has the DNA TGCGCCAGCAGCCTACTAGCGGGGGGGCTTAACGAGCAGTACGTC.

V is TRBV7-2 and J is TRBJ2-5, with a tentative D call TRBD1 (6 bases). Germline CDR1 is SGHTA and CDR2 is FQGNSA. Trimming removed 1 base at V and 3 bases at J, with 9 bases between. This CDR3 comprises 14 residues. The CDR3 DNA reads TGTGCCAGCAGCTTAGGGGGGCTTGAAGAGACCCAGTACTTC. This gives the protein CASSLGGLEETQYF.

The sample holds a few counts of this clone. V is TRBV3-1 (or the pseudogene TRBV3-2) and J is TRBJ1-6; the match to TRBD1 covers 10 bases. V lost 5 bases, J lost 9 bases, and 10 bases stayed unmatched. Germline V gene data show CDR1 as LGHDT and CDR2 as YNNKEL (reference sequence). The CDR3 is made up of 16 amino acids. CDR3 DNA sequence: TGTGCCAGCAGCGAAAGGTCCGGGACAGGGGCTTCACCCCTCCACTTT. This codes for CASSERSGTGASPLHF.

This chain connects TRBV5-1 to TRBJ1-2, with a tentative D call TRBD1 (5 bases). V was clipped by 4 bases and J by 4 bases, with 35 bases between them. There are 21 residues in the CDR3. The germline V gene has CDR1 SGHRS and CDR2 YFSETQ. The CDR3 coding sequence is TGCGCCAGCAGCCCCAACGGGGACGGAGGGGCAGGGAAAGGCGTAAGCTATGGCTACACCTTC. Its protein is CASSPNGDGGAGKGVSYGYTF.

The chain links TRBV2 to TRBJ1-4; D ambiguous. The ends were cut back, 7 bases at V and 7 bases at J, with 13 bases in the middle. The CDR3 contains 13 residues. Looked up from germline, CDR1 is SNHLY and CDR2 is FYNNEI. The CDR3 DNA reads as TGTGCCAGCACGAAGCAAGTCGGTGAAAAACTGTTTTTT. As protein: CASTKQVGEKLFF.

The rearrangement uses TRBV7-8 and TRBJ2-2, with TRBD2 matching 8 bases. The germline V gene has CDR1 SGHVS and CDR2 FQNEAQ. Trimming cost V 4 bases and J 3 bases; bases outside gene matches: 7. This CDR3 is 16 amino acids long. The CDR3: CASSYGGARHTGELFF. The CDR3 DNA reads TGTGCCAGCAGCTACGGGGGGGCTCGTCACACCGGGGAGCTGTTTTTT.

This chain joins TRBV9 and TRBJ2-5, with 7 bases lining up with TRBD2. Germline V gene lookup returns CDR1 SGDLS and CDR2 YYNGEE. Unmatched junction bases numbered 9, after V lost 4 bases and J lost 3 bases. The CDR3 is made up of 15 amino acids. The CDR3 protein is CASSPLEAGEETQYF. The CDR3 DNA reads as TGTGCCAGCAGCCCACTGGAGGCGGGGGAAGAGACCCAGTACTTC.

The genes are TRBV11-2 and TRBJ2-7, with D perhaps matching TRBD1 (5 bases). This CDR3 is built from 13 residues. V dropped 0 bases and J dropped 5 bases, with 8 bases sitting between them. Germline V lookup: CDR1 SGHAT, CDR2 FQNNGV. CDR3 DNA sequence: TGTGCCAGCAGCTTAGACAGGGCCCACGAGCAGTACTTC. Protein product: CASSLDRAHEQYF.

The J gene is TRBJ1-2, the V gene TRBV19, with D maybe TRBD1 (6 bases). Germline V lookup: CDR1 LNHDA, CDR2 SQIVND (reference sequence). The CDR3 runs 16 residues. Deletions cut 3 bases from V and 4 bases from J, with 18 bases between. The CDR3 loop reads CASSILRGQELYGYTF. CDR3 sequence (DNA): TGTGCCAGTAGTATTCTCAGGGGACAAGAACTCTATGGCTACACCTTC.

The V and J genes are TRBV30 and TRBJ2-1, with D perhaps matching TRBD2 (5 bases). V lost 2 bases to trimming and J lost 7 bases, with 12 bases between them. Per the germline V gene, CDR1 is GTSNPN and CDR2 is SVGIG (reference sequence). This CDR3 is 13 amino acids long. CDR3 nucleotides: TGTGCCTGGAGTTACGGGAACGGAAATGAGCAGTTCTTC. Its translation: CAWSYGNGNEQFF.

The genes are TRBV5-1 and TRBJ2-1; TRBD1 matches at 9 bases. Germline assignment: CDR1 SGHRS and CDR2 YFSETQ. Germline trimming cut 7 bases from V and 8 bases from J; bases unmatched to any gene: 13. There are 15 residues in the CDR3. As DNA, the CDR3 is TGCGCCAGCGGTTCGGGACAGGGAAAGTCGTATGAGCAGTTCTTC. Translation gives CASGSGQGKSYEQFF.